This TCR beta chain is drawn from a study of CD8 T cells in Susac syndrome. When the RNA was reverse transcribed, random hexamers were used with an input of about 0.5 to 1 ug. TCRdb redid the calling of the immunoSEQ multiplex PCR reads with MiXCR, one entry per CDR3 protein. Of 250,000 to 300,000 distinct CDR3 sequences listed, roughly 85% are singletons. Points on this clonotype: One end of the junction is discordant with germline, which a read error may explain.

The sequencing sample was made of CD8+ T cells from PBMCs. The TCR originated in a human donor with multiple sclerosis.

The CDR3 DNA is TGTGCCAACAGTGACTGGATAGGGTGGCACGAGCAGTACTTC. Amino acids: CANSDWIGWHEQYF. The rearrangement joins TRBV6-5 to TRBJ2-7; no firm D call. This CDR3 is built from 14 residues. CDR1 and CDR2 from the germline V gene are MNHEY and SVGAGI.